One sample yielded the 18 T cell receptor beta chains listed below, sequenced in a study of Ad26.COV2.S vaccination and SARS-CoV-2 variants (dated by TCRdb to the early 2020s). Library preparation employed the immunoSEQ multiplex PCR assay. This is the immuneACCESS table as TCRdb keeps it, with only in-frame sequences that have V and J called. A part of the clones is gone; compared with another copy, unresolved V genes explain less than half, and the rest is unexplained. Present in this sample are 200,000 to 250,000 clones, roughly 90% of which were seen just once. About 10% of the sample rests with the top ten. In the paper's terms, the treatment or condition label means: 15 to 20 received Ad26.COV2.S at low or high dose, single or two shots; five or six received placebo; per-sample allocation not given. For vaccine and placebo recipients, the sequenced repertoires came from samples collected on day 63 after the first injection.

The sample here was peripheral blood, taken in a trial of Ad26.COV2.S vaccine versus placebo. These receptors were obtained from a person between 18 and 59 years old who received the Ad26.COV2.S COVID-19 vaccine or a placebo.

CDR3 DNA sequence: TGCGCCAGCAGCCAAACCGTACCAGATACGCAGTATTTT. Encoded protein: CASSQTVPDTQYF. The genes are TRBV4-3 and TRBJ2-3, with D unresolved. The germline gives CDR1 LGHNA, CDR2 YSLEER. The germline V and J ends were trimmed by 2 bases and 4 bases, with 7 bases remaining between them. This CDR3 is built from 13 residues.

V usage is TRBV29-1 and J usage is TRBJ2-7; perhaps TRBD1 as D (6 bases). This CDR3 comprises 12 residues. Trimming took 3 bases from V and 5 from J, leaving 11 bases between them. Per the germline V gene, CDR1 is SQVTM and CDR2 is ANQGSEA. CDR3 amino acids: CSVDTGMNEQYF. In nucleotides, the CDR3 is TGCAGCGTTGACACAGGGATGAACGAGCAGTACTTC.

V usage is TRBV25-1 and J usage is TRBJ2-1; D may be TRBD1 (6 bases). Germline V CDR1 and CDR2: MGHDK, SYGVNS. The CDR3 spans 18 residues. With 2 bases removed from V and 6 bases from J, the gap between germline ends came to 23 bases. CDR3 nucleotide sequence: TGTGCCAGCAGTGAAGGCTCAGGGGCCAGTCTAAAACCCAATGAGCAGTTCTTC. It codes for CASSEGSGASLKPNEQFF.

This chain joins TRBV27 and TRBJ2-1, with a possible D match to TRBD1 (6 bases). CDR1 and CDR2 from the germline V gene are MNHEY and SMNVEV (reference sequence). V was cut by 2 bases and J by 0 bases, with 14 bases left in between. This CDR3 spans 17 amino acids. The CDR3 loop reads CASSLTGQFRSYNEQFF. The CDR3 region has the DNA TGTGCCAGCAGTTTAACTGGACAGTTTCGCTCCTACAATGAGCAGTTCTTC.

CDR3 in DNA: TGTGCCAGCAGTCTGTTAGGTGAGCAGTACTTC. Its translation: CASSLLGEQYF. This chain connects TRBV27 to TRBJ2-7; D not certain. CDR1 and CDR2 from the germline V gene are MNHEY and SMNVEV (reference sequence). The CDR3 sequence is 11 residues long. The V end was cut by 5 bases, the J end by 7 bases, with 9 bases between.

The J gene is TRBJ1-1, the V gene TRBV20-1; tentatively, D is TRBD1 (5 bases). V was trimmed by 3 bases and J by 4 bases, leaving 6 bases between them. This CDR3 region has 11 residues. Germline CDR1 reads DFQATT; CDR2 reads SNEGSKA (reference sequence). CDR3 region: CSARGLTEAFF. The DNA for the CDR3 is TGCAGTGCTAGGGGACTCACTGAAGCTTTCTTT.

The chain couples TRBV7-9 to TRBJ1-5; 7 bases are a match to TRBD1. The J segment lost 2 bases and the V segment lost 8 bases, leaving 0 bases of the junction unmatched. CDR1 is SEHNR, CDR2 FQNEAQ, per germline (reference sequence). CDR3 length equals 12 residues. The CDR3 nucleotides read TGTGCCAGCGGACAGGGCAATCAGCCCCAGCATTTT. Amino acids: CASGQGNQPQHF.

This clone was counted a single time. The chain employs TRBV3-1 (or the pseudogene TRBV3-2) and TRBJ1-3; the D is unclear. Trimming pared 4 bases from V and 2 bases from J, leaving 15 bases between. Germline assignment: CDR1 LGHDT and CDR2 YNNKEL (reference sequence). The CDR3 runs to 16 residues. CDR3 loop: CASSPTTRNTGNTIYF. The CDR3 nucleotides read TGTGCCAGCAGCCCGACGACGCGGAACACTGGAAACACCATATATTTT.

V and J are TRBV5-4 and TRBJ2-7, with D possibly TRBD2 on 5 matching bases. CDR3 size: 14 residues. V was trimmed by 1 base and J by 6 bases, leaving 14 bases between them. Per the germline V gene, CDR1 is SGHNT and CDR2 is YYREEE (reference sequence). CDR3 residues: CASSLTEPAGEQYF. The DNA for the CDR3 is TGTGCCAGCAGCTTGACAGAGCCGGCGGGCGAGCAGTACTTC.

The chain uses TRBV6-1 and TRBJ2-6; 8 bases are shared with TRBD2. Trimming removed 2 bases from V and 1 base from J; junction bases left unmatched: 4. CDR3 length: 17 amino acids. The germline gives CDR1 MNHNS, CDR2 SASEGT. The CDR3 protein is CASSETSGISGANVLTF. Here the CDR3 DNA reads TGTGCCAGCAGTGAAACTAGCGGTATATCTGGGGCCAACGTCCTGACTTTC.

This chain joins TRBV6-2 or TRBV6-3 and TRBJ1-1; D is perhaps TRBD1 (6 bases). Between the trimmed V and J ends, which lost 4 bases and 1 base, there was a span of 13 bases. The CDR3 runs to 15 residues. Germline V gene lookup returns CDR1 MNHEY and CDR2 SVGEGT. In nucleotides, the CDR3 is TGTGCCAGCAGTTCTACAGAGGGGGAGAACACTGAAGCTTTCTTT. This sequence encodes CASSSTEGENTEAFF.

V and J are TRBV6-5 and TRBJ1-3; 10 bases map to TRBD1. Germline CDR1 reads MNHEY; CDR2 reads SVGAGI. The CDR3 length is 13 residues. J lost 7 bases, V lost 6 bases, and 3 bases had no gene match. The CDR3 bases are TGTGCCAGCAGGACAGGGGGCGGGAACACCATATATTTT. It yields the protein CASRTGGGNTIYF.

In DNA, the CDR3 is TGTGCCAGCAGCGTAGAGAAGCTAGCCCGAGCCAAAAACATTCAGTACTTC. This encodes CASSVEKLARAKNIQYF. The chain joins TRBV9 to TRBJ2-4, with a weak D call TRBD2 (5 bases). V lost 0 bases, J lost 0 bases, and 13 bases lay in between. Germline lookup yields CDR1 SGDLS and CDR2 YYNGEE. The CDR3 has 17 residues.

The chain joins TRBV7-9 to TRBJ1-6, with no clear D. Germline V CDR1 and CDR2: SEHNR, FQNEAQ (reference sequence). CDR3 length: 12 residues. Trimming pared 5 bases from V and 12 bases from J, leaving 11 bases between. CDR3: CASSPPAEPLHF. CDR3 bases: TGTGCCAGCAGCCCCCCGGCGGAACCCCTCCACTTT.

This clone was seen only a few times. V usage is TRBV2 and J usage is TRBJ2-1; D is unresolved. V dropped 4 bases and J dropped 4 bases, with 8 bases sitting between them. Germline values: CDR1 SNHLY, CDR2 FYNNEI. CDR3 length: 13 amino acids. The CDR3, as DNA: TGTGCCAGCAGTGGTGTAGGGTACAATGAGCAGTTCTTC. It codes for CASSGVGYNEQFF.

CDR3 region: CASIAVGPSNQPQHF. The CDR3 DNA is TGTGCCAGTATAGCGGTCGGTCCAAGCAATCAGCCCCAGCATTTT. V usage is TRBV19 and J usage is TRBJ1-5; D unresolved. Per the germline V gene, CDR1 is LNHDA and CDR2 is SQIVND (reference sequence). This CDR3 spans 15 amino acids. Trimming pared 7 bases from V and 1 base from J, leaving 14 bases between.

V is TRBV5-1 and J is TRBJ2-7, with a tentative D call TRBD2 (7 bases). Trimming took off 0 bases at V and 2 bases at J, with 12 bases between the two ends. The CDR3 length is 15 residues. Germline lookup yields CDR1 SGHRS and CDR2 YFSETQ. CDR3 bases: TGCGCCAGCAGCTTGGACGGGGGGCCGACCTACGAGCAGTACTTC. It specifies CASSLDGGPTYEQYF. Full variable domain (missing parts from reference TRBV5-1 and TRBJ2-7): KAGVTQTPRYLIKTRGQQVTLSCSPISGHRSVSWYQQTPGQGLQFLFEYFSETQRNKGNFPGRFSGRQFSNSRSEMNVSTLELGDSALYLCASSLDGGPTYEQYFGPGTRLTVT.

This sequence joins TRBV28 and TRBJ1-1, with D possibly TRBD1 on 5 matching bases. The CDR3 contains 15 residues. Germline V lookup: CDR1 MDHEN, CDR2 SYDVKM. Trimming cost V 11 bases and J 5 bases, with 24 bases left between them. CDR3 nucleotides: TGTGCCCTCCCCCCGCGCCTTCGGGGGGGGACTGAAGCTTTCTTT. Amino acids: CALPPRLRGGTEAFF.